This section outlines one T cell receptor (beta chain) sequence together with its context. Its antigen remains unknown. This specimen belongs to a study of cytomegalovirus exposure and HLA in healthy donors. General observations from the study: In a later analysis, specific HLA alleles were associated with about 18,000 TCR beta sequences at a 0.05 false discovery rate.

Amplification used 60 Vbeta primers and 13 Jbeta primers. Measured with immunoSEQ multiplex PCR; TCRdb has only the in-frame clones, and not every one. Of about 210,000 clones in the sample, about 80% were seen once. Germline V gene data show CDR1 as GTSNPN and CDR2 as SVGIG (reference sequence). The V end lost 2 bases, the J end lost 6 bases, and 12 bases lay between the germline ends. There are 13 residues in the CDR3. Sequenced input: PBMCs. The gene calls are TRBV30 and TRBJ2-3; D not certain. The sequence derives from a woman in her 50s in good health and CMV-seropositive. CDR3 bases: TGTGCCTGGAGTCGCAAGCCCTTGGATACGCAGTATTTT. This sequence encodes CAWSRKPLDTQYF.